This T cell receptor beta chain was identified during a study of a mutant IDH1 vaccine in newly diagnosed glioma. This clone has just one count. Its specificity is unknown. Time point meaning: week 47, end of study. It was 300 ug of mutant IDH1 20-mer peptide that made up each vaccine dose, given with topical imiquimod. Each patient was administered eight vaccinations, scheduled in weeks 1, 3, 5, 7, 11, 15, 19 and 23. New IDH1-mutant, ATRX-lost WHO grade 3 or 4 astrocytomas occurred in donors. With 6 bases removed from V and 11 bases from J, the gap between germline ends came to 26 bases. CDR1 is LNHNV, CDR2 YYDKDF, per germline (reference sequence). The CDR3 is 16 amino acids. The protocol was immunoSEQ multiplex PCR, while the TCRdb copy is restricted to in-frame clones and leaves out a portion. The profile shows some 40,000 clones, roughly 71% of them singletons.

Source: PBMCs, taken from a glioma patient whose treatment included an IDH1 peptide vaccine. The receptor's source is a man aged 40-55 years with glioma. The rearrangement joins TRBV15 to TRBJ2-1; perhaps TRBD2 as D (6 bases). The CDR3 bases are TGTGCCACCAGTACCATGGGACTGACGTTTAGAGGTCAGCAGTTCTTC. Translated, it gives CATSTMGLTFRGQQFF.